This TCR beta chain was identified in a study of blood T cells in healthy people across ages. For the study at large: Template-switching capture recovered about one barcoded beta molecule per two T cells. Study conclusions and caveats: Comparison with aged donors showed that long-lived donors had more naive CD4+ cells and higher diversity.

Notes on this clonotype: Its target is unknown.

The people who gave samples were healthy Caucasians from Russia, aged roughly 6 to 95. Samples each had at least 6 micrograms of total RNA extracted. Germline V gives CDR1 GTSNPN, CDR2 SVGIG (reference sequence). Trimming shortened V by 4 bases and J by 8 bases, and 18 bases separated the two germline ends. The CDR3 spans 14 residues. A second 7 to 11 cycle PCR used barcoded and J-beta primers. TCRdb independently ran MiXCR on the 5' RACE reads; one entry per CDR3 protein. The sample includes about 1.7 million distinct CDR3 sequences, approximately 30% of them seen just once. Source material: blood. This rearrangement joins TRBV30 to TRBJ2-1, with D possibly being TRBD2 (6 bases). The sequence was collected from a woman under 40 in good health. This CDR3 reads CAWTLEGPGDEQFF. CDR3 bases: TGTGCCTGGACGCTGGAGGGCCCCGGTGATGAGCAGTTCTTC.